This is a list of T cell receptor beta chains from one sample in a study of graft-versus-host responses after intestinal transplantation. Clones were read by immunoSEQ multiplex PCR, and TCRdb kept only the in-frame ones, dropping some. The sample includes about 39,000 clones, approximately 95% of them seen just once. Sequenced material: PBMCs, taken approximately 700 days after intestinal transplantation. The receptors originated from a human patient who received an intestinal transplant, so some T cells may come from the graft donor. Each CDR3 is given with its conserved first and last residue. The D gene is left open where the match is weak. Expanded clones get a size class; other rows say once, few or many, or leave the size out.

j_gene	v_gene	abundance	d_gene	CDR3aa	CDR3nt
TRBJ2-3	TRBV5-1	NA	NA	CASSLNGGADTQYF	TGCGCCAGCAGCTTGAACGGGGGAGCAGATACGCAGTATTTT
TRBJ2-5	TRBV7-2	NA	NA	CASSRTDLQETQYF	TGTGCCAGCAGCCGGACAGATCTCCAAGAGACCCAGTACTTC
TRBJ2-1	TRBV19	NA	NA	CASSIVPVYNEQFF	TGTGCCAGTAGTATAGTCCCCGTCTACAATGAGCAGTTCTTC
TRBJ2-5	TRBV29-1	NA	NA	CSVEGETQYF	TGCAGCGTTGAAGGAGAGACCCAGTACTTC
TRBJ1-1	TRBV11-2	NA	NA	CASSLGLIAFF	TGTGCCAGCAGCTTAGGGCTGATCGCTTTCTTT
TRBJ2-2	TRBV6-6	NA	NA	CASTRVGTGELFF	TGTGCCAGCACTCGGGTGGGCACCGGGGAGCTGTTTTTT
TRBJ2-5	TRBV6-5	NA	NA	CASTQEGVRRETQYF	TGTGCCAGCACCCAGGAGGGAGTGCGTAGAGAGACCCAGTACTTC
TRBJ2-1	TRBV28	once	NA	CASSPPGGTKYNEQFF	TGTGCCAGCAGTCCCCCGGGGGGCACTAAATACAATGAGCAGTTCTTC
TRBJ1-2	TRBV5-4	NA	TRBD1	CASTQTLLGTGPYTF	TGTGCCAGCACCCAAACTTTGTTAGGGACAGGGCCCTACACCTTC
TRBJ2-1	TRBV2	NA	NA	CASRGTSPYNEQFF	TGTGCCAGCCGAGGGACTTCTCCATACAATGAGCAGTTCTTC
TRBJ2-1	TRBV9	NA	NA	CASSVGVSRFDEQFF	TGTGCCAGCAGCGTAGGTGTTAGCAGGTTCGATGAGCAGTTCTTC
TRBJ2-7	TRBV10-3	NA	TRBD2	CAILAVAGVFSEQYF	TGTGCCATCCTCGCGGTCGCGGGAGTTTTCAGCGAGCAGTACTTC
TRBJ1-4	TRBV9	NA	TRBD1	CASSSRDRGPSTNEKLFF	TGTGCCAGCAGCAGCCGGGACAGGGGGCCTTCAACTAATGAAAAACTGTTTTTT
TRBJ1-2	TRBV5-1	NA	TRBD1	CASSLDRGGYTF	TGCGCCAGCAGCCTTGACAGGGGAGGCTACACCTTC
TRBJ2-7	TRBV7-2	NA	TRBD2	CASSSPAWRGGNEQYF	TGTGCCAGCAGCTCCCCGGCTTGGCGGGGGGGCAACGAGCAGTACTTC
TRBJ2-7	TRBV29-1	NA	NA	CSVRISGEQYF	TGCAGCGTCCGAATATCGGGCGAGCAGTACTTC
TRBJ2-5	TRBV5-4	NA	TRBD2	CASSPGAGKGQETQYF	TGTGCCAGCAGCCCAGGAGCGGGGAAGGGGCAAGAGACCCAGTACTTC
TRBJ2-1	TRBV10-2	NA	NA	CASTEEGGFSYNEQFF	TGCGCCAGCACCGAAGAGGGGGGATTTTCCTACAATGAGCAGTTCTTC
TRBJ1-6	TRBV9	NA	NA	CASGFAGEQANSPLHF	TGTGCCAGCGGCTTCGCGGGGGAACAGGCCAATTCACCCCTCCACTTT
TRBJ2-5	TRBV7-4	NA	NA	CASSPLGGGRRYYEQYF	TGTGCCAGCAGCCCCTTAGGAGGGGGACGCAGGTATTATGAGCAGTACTTC
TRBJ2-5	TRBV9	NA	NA	CASNPEPSWETQYF	TGTGCCAGCAACCCTGAACCGTCGTGGGAGACCCAGTACTTC
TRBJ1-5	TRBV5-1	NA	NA	CATRERPNQPQHF	TGCGCCACCCGGGAACGGCCCAATCAGCCCCAGCATTTT
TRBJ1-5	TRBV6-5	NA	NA	CASSIQGNQPQHF	TGTGCCAGCAGTATCCAGGGTAATCAGCCCCAGCATTTT
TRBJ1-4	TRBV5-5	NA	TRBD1	CASSSVTGGEEEKLFF	TGTGCCAGCAGCTCGGTCACAGGGGGCGAAGAAGAAAAACTGTTTTTT
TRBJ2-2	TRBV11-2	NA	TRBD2	CASSDLSGTNGELFF	TGTGCCAGCAGCGACCTTAGCGGGACCAACGGGGAGCTGTTTTTT
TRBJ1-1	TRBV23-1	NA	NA	CASSHKGVNTEAFF	TGCGCCAGCAGTCATAAGGGGGTGAACACTGAAGCTTTCTTT